This T cell receptor (beta chain) came from a study of blood T cell repertoires in COVID-19. On the study more broadly: The study drew acute and convalescent COVID-19 samples from the United States, Italy and Spain. T cells, B-cell-depleted T cells, or PBMCs provided the cDNA or gDNA that served as material.

In the original processing: How many nucleated cells were present was estimated from reference gene primer amplification. Profiled with immunoSEQ multiplex PCR; TCRdb holds only in-frame clones, not every one. V, J and clone size are taken as reported in that table, and D and trimming were inferred from the DNA itself. Among about 180,000 clones, about 88% were seen once, and the ten largest hold under 3.5%. This CDR3 spans 16 amino acids. In germline, CDR1 is MRHNA, CDR2 SNTAGT. Unmatched junction bases numbered 7, after V lost 2 bases and J lost 1 base. The receptor was derived from a woman aged 30 to 39 with active or convalescent COVID-19. The chain links TRBV6-4 to TRBJ2-5, with 7 bases identical to TRBD2. Specimen: peripheral blood. CDR3 residues: CASSDRASGIQETQYF. The CDR3 DNA follows: TGTGCCAGCAGTGACAGGGCTAGCGGCATCCAAGAGACCCAGTACTTC.